Below, 27 T cell receptor beta chains from the same sample are listed, as sequenced in a study of blood T cell repertoires in COVID-19. Some clones are missing from TCRdb's copy, which holds only in-frame ones; the method was immunoSEQ multiplex PCR. The data hold almost 350,000 clones, with approximately 90% observed a single time. Source material: peripheral blood. The source of these receptors is an older woman with COVID-19, enrolled during active disease.

The CDR3 coding sequence is TGCGCCAGCAGCCAAGAGGCCGTCTCCCTCTCCTACGAGCAGTACTTC. This translates into CASSQEAVSLSYEQYF. The chain combines TRBV4-1 with TRBJ2-7; unclear D gene. Trimming stripped 0 bases from V and 0 bases from J, with 12 bases between. The CDR3 is 16 amino acids. Per germline, CDR1 MGHRA and CDR2 YSYEKL.

V is TRBV19 and J is TRBJ2-6; 7 bases are a match to TRBD1. This CDR3 has 15 amino acids. Trimming cost V 9 bases and J 0 bases; bases outside gene matches: 5. CDR1 is LNHDA, CDR2 SQIVND, per germline (reference sequence). The CDR3 DNA follows: TGTGCCAGCAGGGACAGTATCTCTGGGGCCAACGTCCTGACTTTC. It specifies CASRDSISGANVLTF.

The genes are TRBV28 and TRBJ2-5; D may be TRBD2 (6 bases). V lost 3 bases to trimming and J lost 7 bases, with 12 bases between them. Germline V lookup: CDR1 MDHEN, CDR2 SYDVKM. There are 13 residues in the CDR3. In DNA form, the CDR3 reads TGTGCCAGCAGTTTGTATCGGAGGGGGACCCAGTACTTC. Protein sequence: CASSLYRRGTQYF. The full variable domain, its missing parts supplied by reference TRBV28 and TRBJ2-5, is DVKVTQSSRYLVKRTGEKVFLECVQDMDHENMFWYRQDPGLGLRLIYFSYDVKMKEKGDIPEGYSVSREKKERFSLILESASTNQTSMYLCASSLYRRGTQYFGPGTRLLVL.

The rearrangement joins TRBV18 to TRBJ1-4, with TRBD1 identical over 8 bases. Germline CDR1 and CDR2: KGHSH and LQKENI. The V and J ends lost 0 bases and 8 bases, in that order; junction bases with no gene match: 8. This CDR3 comprises 16 residues. CDR3 in amino acids: CASSPPWGTGREKLFF. CDR3 sequence (DNA): TGTGCCAGCTCACCACCGTGGGGGACAGGCCGGGAAAAACTGTTTTTT.

The genes are TRBV27 and TRBJ2-6, with 9 bases aligning to TRBD1. The ends lost 7 bases at V and 0 bases at J; junction bases unmatched: 10. CDR1 is MNHEY and CDR2 is SMNVEV in the germline V gene (reference sequence). The CDR3 consists of 18 residues. This CDR3 reads CASTAQGAIGSGANVLTF. The CDR3 bases are TGTGCCAGCACGGCACAGGGGGCCATTGGCTCTGGGGCCAACGTCCTGACTTTC. Drawing the rest from reference TRBV27 and TRBJ2-6, the complete variable domain is EAQVTQNPRYLITVTGKKLTVTCSQNMNHEYMSWYRQDPGLGLRQIYYSMNVEVTDKGDVPEGYKVSRKEKRNFPLILESPSPNQTSLYFCASTAQGAIGSGANVLTFGAGSRLTVL.

The V gene is TRBV30, the J gene TRBJ2-7, with unresolved D. This CDR3 has 13 amino acids. The germline CDR1 and CDR2 sequences are GTSNPN and SVGIG (reference sequence). The V end lost 2 bases, the J end lost 2 bases, and 10 bases lay between the germline ends. The CDR3 sequence is CAWSPDRAYEQYF. CDR3 bases: TGTGCCTGGAGTCCTGACCGGGCCTACGAGCAGTACTTC.

The chain recombines TRBV19 with TRBJ1-2, with D possibly matching TRBD1 (5 bases). CDR3 length: 15 amino acids. CDR1 LNHDA and CDR2 SQIVND come from the germline V gene (reference sequence). The germline V and J ends were trimmed by 5 bases and 1 base, with 14 bases remaining between them. Here the CDR3 reads CASSGRDSFNYGYTF. CDR3 DNA sequence: TGTGCCAGTAGTGGCCGGGACTCTTTTAACTATGGCTACACCTTC.

The rearrangement joins TRBV5-1 to TRBJ1-1; D gene uncertain. V lost 0 bases to trimming and J lost 3 bases, with 6 bases between them. This CDR3 is built from 13 residues. Per the germline V gene, CDR1 is SGHRS and CDR2 is YFSETQ. CDR3 sequence: CASSLVRDTEAFF. The CDR3 DNA sequence: TGCGCCAGCAGCTTGGTGAGGGACACTGAAGCTTTCTTT.

The rearrangement links TRBV5-1 to TRBJ2-2; the match to TRBD2 covers 8 bases. CDR1 and CDR2 from the germline V gene are SGHRS and YFSETQ. This CDR3 is built from 15 residues. J was trimmed by 4 bases and V by 6 bases; bases with no gene match: 8. The CDR3 reads CASNFGLAGTGELFF. For the CDR3, the DNA is TGCGCCAGCAACTTTGGACTAGCCGGCACCGGGGAGCTGTTTTTT.

This clone has a handful of counts. Other DNA sequences from this sample encode an identical CDR3 as well. This rearrangement joins TRBV5-1 to TRBJ1-2; D perhaps matches TRBD1 (5 bases). The CDR3 extends over 15 amino acids. V was shortened by 0 bases and J by 8 bases, with 17 bases between the two germline ends. Per germline, CDR1 SGHRS and CDR2 YFSETQ. For the CDR3, the DNA is TGCGCCAGCAGCTTGGTGGCAGTCGGGGGATACGGCTACACCTTC. Translated: CASSLVAVGGYGYTF.

CDR3 sequence: CASSLAPAPSGGYTF. In DNA form, the CDR3 reads TGTGCCAGCAGCTTAGCGCCAGCCCCGTCGGGTGGCTACACCTTC. J is TRBJ1-2 and V is TRBV7-9, with no clear D. The CDR3 is 15 residues long. Deletions cut 0 bases from V and 7 bases from J, with 15 bases between. The germline V gene encodes CDR1 SEHNR and CDR2 FQNEAQ (reference sequence).

The chain joins TRBV6-5 to TRBJ2-3; no definite D call. The CDR3 contains 15 residues. Deletions cut 0 bases from V and 2 bases from J, with 9 bases between. Germline V gene lookup returns CDR1 MNHEY and CDR2 SVGAGI. CDR3 in amino acids: CASSYSGRNTDTQYF. For the CDR3, the DNA is TGTGCCAGCAGTTACTCGGGCAGAAACACAGATACGCAGTATTTT.

This clone was detected only once. Germline is not matched at one junction end, which may reflect a read error. The V gene is TRBV7-8, the J gene TRBJ1-1; 7 bases are a match to TRBD1. The CDR3 is made up of 15 amino acids. Germline V gene lookup returns CDR1 SGHVS and CDR2 FQNEAQ. The CDR3 DNA follows: TGTGCCAGCAGCCTAAGGACAGGAATGAACGCTGAAGCTTTCTTT. Translating gives CASSLRTGMNAEAFF.

This clone came up a few times. The V gene is TRBV15, the J gene TRBJ1-1, with D uncertain. The length of the CDR3 is 14 residues. Germline loops: CDR1 LNHNV, CDR2 YYDKDF (reference sequence). Trimming took off 0 bases at V and 4 bases at J, with 9 bases between the two ends. DNA of the CDR3: TGTGCCACCAGCAGAGAGCGGGTGGCCACTGAAGCTTTCTTT. Protein: CATSRERVATEAFF.

Of note for this clone: One end of the junction does not line up with germline, which may come from a read error. This sequence joins TRBV28 and TRBJ1-6; TRBD1 might be the D (6 bases). The CDR3 totals 15 residues. The V gene's germline CDR1 is MDHEN and CDR2 SYDVKM. In DNA, the CDR3 is TGTGCCACCAGACCGGGACAAGACTATACGCTTTTGCGTGTCTTT. Its translation: CATRPGQDYTLLRVF.

This chain links TRBV19 with TRBJ1-4; D not certain. This CDR3 is built from 14 residues. The V end was cut by 4 bases, the J end by 2 bases, with 8 bases between. Germline values: CDR1 LNHDA, CDR2 SQIVND (reference sequence). In nucleotides, the CDR3 is TGTGCCAGTAGTACCCGTAATACTAATGAAAAACTGTTTTTT. It is translated as CASSTRNTNEKLFF.

The gene calls are TRBV11-2 and TRBJ2-3; no reliable D call. The CDR3 is 13 residues long. Trimming cost V 2 bases and J 1 base, with 4 bases left between them. CDR1 is SGHAT and CDR2 is FQNNGV in the germline V gene. The CDR3 loop reads CASSLLGTDTQYF. CDR3 in DNA: TGTGCCAGCAGCTTATTAGGCACAGATACGCAGTATTTT.

This chain connects TRBV2 to TRBJ1-1, with 11 bases that match TRBD1. Germline V gene lookup returns CDR1 SNHLY and CDR2 FYNNEI. Losses at the gene ends were 7 bases for V and 4 bases for J; bases not matched to a gene: 8. This CDR3 spans 15 amino acids. In DNA, the CDR3 is TGTGCCAGCAAAATCCAGGGGACAGGGGGCACTGAAGCTTTCTTT. Translated, it gives CASKIQGTGGTEAFF.

The rearrangement joins TRBV7-9 to TRBJ1-1, with no clear D. V was clipped by 2 bases and J by 5 bases, with 6 bases between them. CDR3 size: 12 residues. Germline assignment: CDR1 SEHNR and CDR2 FQNEAQ (reference sequence). In DNA form, the CDR3 reads TGTGCCAGCAGCTTATCCGGGACTGAAGCTTTCTTT. Encoded protein: CASSLSGTEAFF.

V and J are TRBV13 and TRBJ1-2; 8 bases line up with TRBD1. This CDR3 has 14 residues. Germline V gene lookup returns CDR1 PRHDT and CDR2 FYEKMQ (reference sequence). The junction had 4 bases not matched to a gene; V was cut back by 0 bases and J by 7 bases. The CDR3 bases are TGTGCCAGCAGCTTAGGCTCAGGGGGCTCTGGCTACACCTTC. Amino acid sequence: CASSLGSGGSGYTF.

The rearrangement joins TRBV7-2 to TRBJ1-5; 7 nucleotides line up with TRBD1. V shed 5 bases and J 2 bases; nucleotides not matched to a gene: 3. CDR1 is SGHTA, CDR2 FQGNSA, per germline. The CDR3 totals 14 residues. In DNA, the CDR3 is TGTGCCAGCAGCGACAGGGCTGGCAATCAGCCCCAGCATTTT. This codes for CASSDRAGNQPQHF.

V gene TRBV11-2 combines with J gene TRBJ2-2; TRBD1 might be the D (5 bases). Germline CDR1 SGHAT, CDR2 FQNNGV. The V gene lost 1 base and the J gene lost 8 bases, with 17 bases spanning the gap. This CDR3 has 16 residues. The CDR3 bases are TGTGCCAGCAGCTTAGTTGGTGGGGCACCTGGGGGGGAGCTGTTTTTT. Translation: CASSLVGGAPGGELFF.

This chain uses TRBV19 with TRBJ1-4; D might be TRBD1 (5 bases). V lost 3 bases, J lost 1 base, and 9 bases lay in between. This CDR3 is 15 amino acids long. Germline CDR1 is LNHDA and CDR2 is SQIVND (reference sequence). CDR3 nucleotides: TGTGCCAGTAGTATCCCAGGGCGAACTAATGAAAAACTGTTTTTT. This translates into CASSIPGRTNEKLFF.

The V and J genes are TRBV5-6 and TRBJ1-2; D is unresolved. Trimming removed 1 base from V and 8 bases from J, with 27 bases in between. The CDR3 is made up of 18 amino acids. Germline V CDR1 and CDR2: SGHDT, YYEEEE. The CDR3, as DNA: TGTGCCAGCAGCTTGTCAGTTTCCCAACTACCACCCCCCTGGGGCTACACCTTC. It codes for CASSLSVSQLPPPWGYTF.

The chain links TRBV19 to TRBJ1-5, with unresolved D. The CDR3 is made up of 12 amino acids. Germline V gene data show CDR1 as LNHDA and CDR2 as SQIVND (reference sequence). Trimming cost V 7 bases and J 6 bases, with 10 bases left between them. CDR3 sequence (DNA): TGTGCCAGTAAAATAGAAGCTCAGCCCCAGCATTTT. Translation: CASKIEAQPQHF.

The chain uses TRBV28 and TRBJ1-4; TRBD1 aligns across 12 bases. Germline CDR1 MDHEN, CDR2 SYDVKM. CDR3 length: 16 amino acids. V was pared by 7 bases and J by 7 bases, with 10 bases of the junction left unmatched. The CDR3 region has the DNA TGTGCCAGCACTACGGGACAGGGGGCGCGTGGTGAAAAACTGTTTTTT. Protein: CASTTGQGARGEKLFF.

This CDR3 reads CASRRDYGYTF. For the CDR3, the DNA is TGTGCCAGCAGGAGAGACTATGGCTACACCTTC. J is TRBJ1-2 and V is TRBV21-1. TRBV21-1 is flagged as a pseudogene. The CDR3 covers 11 residues.